The clone carrying this T cell receptor (beta chain) appeared many times. Its target is not known. These data come from a study of spatial heterogeneity in lung cancer. Findings and caveats of the study: Expanded intratumoral alpha and beta TCR counts tracked tumor mutation counts.

TCRdb reanalysed the 5' RACE reads using MiXCR and keeps one entry per CDR3 protein. The table shows roughly 16,000 distinct CDR3 sequences, with 6.2% occurring only once. V was trimmed by 3 bases and J by 5 bases, leaving 11 bases between them. The CDR3 sequence is 14 residues long. Per the germline V gene, CDR1 is SEHNR and CDR2 is FQNEAQ (reference sequence). Time point denoted: sample taken at primary tumor resection. The chain combines TRBV7-9 with TRBJ1-5, with D perhaps TRBD1 (5 bases). The specimen comprised lung tumor tissue, sampled at surgery. This clonotype originated in a male donor with early-stage non-small cell lung cancer. The CDR3 spells CASSLGQGDQPQHF. CDR3 coding DNA: TGTGCCAGCAGCTTGGGGCAGGGAGATCAGCCCCAGCATTTT.